These 32 T cell receptor beta chains were sequenced from one sample in a study of beta chain features in type 1 diabetes. What was sequenced were expressed TCRB transcripts, since all of the isolated RNA had been reverse transcribed. Only in-frame clones appear in the TCRdb table, and some are missing; sequencing was by immunoSEQ multiplex PCR. The repertoire has approximately 300,000 clones, 8% to 13% of them found once; the top ten carry roughly 0.016%. Material for sequencing was naive CD4+ T cells from blood. The receptor source for this set is a woman under 40 in good health.

This clone was observed a handful of times. The chain joins TRBV5-6 to TRBJ2-5; a possible D gene is TRBD2 (6 bases). The CDR3 extends over 13 amino acids. Trimming took 5 bases from V and 1 from J, leaving 9 bases between them. Looked up from germline, CDR1 is SGHDT and CDR2 is YYEEEE. Here the CDR3 reads CASSSGSQETQYF. The CDR3 nucleotides read TGTGCCAGCAGTTCCGGGAGCCAAGAGACCCAGTACTTC.

The rearrangement links TRBV7-3 to TRBJ2-3; a weak D match, TRBD2 (6 bases). CDR1 SGHTA and CDR2 FQGTGA come from the germline V gene. The CDR3 spans 14 residues. Trimming removed 4 bases at V and 1 base at J, with 9 bases between. In DNA form, the CDR3 reads TGTGCCAGCAGCTCGGGGGAGGGCACAGATACGCAGTATTTT. Protein: CASSSGEGTDTQYF.

The V gene is TRBV29-1, the J gene TRBJ1-5, with D maybe TRBD1 (5 bases). Germline CDR1 and CDR2: SQVTM and ANQGSEA. Trimming stripped 6 bases from V and 3 bases from J, with 24 bases between. The CDR3 spans 17 residues. CDR3 sequence reads: CSVRNAAKTGANQPQHF. CDR3 sequence (DNA): TGCAGCGTCCGAAACGCTGCAAAAACTGGGGCCAATCAGCCCCAGCATTTT. The full variable domain, rest sourced from reference TRBV29-1 and TRBJ1-5, is SAVISQKPSRDICQRGTSLTIQCQVDSQVTMMFWYRQQPGQSLTLIATANQGSEATYESGFVIDKFPISRPNLTFSTLTVSNMSPEDSSIYLCSVRNAAKTGANQPQHFGDGTRLSIL.

This clone was detected a few times. V usage is TRBV25-1 and J usage is TRBJ2-7; D may be TRBD2 (7 bases). Trimming took 1 base from V and 13 from J, leaving 11 bases between them. CDR1 is MGHDK, CDR2 SYGVNS, per germline. This CDR3 is 11 amino acids long. The CDR3 nucleotides are TGTGCCAGCAGTGAATGGGGGGGGCTTTACTTC. Encoded protein: CASSEWGGLYF.

The sample holds a few counts of this clone. The chain is built from TRBV19 and TRBJ1-5; TRBD1 agrees at 8 bases. CDR1 and CDR2 from the germline V gene are LNHDA and SQIVND (reference sequence). The CDR3 has 14 residues. The V gene end was trimmed by 4 bases and the J gene end by 10 bases; junction bases not matched to a gene: 9. The CDR3 DNA reads TGTGCCAGTAGTACGCGGACAGGGTTAGGACCCCAGCATTTT. Translated: CASSTRTGLGPQHF. Full variable domain (outside the CDR3, taken from reference TRBV19 and TRBJ1-5): DGGITQSPKYLFRKEGQNVTLSCEQNLNHDAMYWYRQDPGQGLRLIYYSQIVNDFQKGDIAEGYSVSREKKESFPLTVTSAQKNPTAFYLCASSTRTGLGPQHFGDGTRLSIL.

A few counts support this clone. This chain joins TRBV7-2 and TRBJ2-5, with 7 bases aligning to TRBD1. Unmatched junction bases numbered 2, after V lost 0 bases and J lost 4 bases. The CDR3 has 14 residues. Germline values: CDR1 SGHTA, CDR2 FQGNSA. In DNA form, the CDR3 reads TGTGCCAGCAGCTTAGCAGGGGGCGTAGAGACCCAGTACTTC. It encodes CASSLAGGVETQYF.

This clone was observed a handful of times. The chain recombines TRBV5-4 with TRBJ2-5; 12 bases align to TRBD2. The germline CDR1 and CDR2 sequences are SGHNT and YYREEE (reference sequence). Germline trimming cut 3 bases from V and 5 bases from J; bases unmatched to any gene: 5. There are 15 residues in the CDR3. The CDR3 DNA sequence: TGTGCCAGCAGCTCGGGGACTAGCGGGTGGGAGACCCAGTACTTC. Its protein is CASSSGTSGWETQYF.

This clone appeared a few times. The gene calls are TRBV9 and TRBJ2-7; possible D gene TRBD1, 5 bases. CDR1 is SGDLS, CDR2 YYNGEE, per germline. The V and J ends lost 4 bases and 3 bases respectively, with 14 bases between them. This CDR3 comprises 14 residues. CDR3 sequence reads: CASSPRLDNYEQYF. The CDR3 nucleotides read TGTGCCAGCAGCCCCCGCCTGGACAACTACGAGCAGTACTTC.

This clone was seen a handful of times. The chain has TRBV6-5 and TRBJ2-3; no clear D gene. V gave up 2 bases and J gave up 2 bases, with 14 bases separating them. The CDR3 totals 16 residues. In germline, CDR1 is MNHEY, CDR2 SVGAGI. CDR3 sequence: CASSYSTVTLTDTQYF. The CDR3 region has the DNA TGTGCCAGCAGTTACAGCACGGTCACCCTCACAGATACGCAGTATTTT.

Only a few counts were recorded for this clone. The chain is built from TRBV29-1 and TRBJ2-3, with TRBD2 matching 9 bases. The V gene's germline CDR1 is SQVTM and CDR2 ANQGSEA. V trimming: 7 bases; J trimming: 3 bases; junction bases outside the gene matches: 5. This CDR3 is 13 amino acids long. The CDR3 DNA follows: TGCAGCGCTGGGACTAGCCCTACAGATACGCAGTATTTT. Protein sequence: CSAGTSPTDTQYF.

V gene TRBV27 combines with J gene TRBJ2-7, with D possibly being TRBD1 (7 bases). The CDR3 is 18 amino acids. Trimming took off 4 bases at V and 2 bases at J, with 24 bases between the two ends. Germline V CDR1 and CDR2: MNHEY, SMNVEV (reference sequence). DNA of the CDR3: TGTGCCAGCAGTTCGCAGATTGCGGGACAGATTAATACCTACGAGCAGTACTTC. Translated: CASSSQIAGQINTYEQYF.

This clone was observed a handful of times. CDR3 amino acids: CASSLGTSGTYEQYF. In nucleotides, the CDR3 is TGTGCCAGCAGCTTAGGGACTAGCGGGACCTACGAGCAGTACTTC. The chain links TRBV11-1 to TRBJ2-7; 12 nucleotides agree with TRBD2. The CDR3 has 15 residues. The V and J ends lost 1 base and 2 bases, in that order; junction bases with no gene match: 0. The V gene's germline CDR1 is SGHAT and CDR2 FQDESV (reference sequence). Variable domain in full (rest from reference TRBV11-1 and TRBJ2-7): EAEVAQSPRYKITEKSQAVAFWCDPISGHATLYWYRQILGQGPELLVQFQDESVVDDSQLPKDRFSAERLKGVDSTLKIQPAELGDSAMYLCASSLGTSGTYEQYFGPGTRLTVT.

The V gene is TRBV21-1, the J gene TRBJ2-3; the D call of TRBD1 is as the table states it, not checked on the DNA. TRBV21-1 is a pseudogene. The CDR3 length is 16 residues. CDR3 protein: CASTRRSGTSPDTQYF. The CDR3 DNA reads as TGTGCCAGCACCCGACGCTCCGGGACATCTCCAGATACGCAGTATTTT.

The CDR3 here is CSTHRGTDTQYF. In DNA form, the CDR3 reads TGCAGCACGCACAGAGGCACAGATACGCAGTATTTT. The V and J genes are TRBV29-1 and TRBJ2-3; D is unresolved. The CDR3 is 12 amino acids. V dropped 8 bases and J dropped 1 base, with 10 bases sitting between them. Germline CDR1 and CDR2: SQVTM and ANQGSEA.

This clone came up a few times. The sample carries other DNA sequences with the same CDR3. Here the CDR3 reads CASSLGAYGYTF. CDR3 bases: TGTGCCAGCAGTTTAGGAGCCTATGGCTACACCTTC. The chain carries TRBV28 and TRBJ1-2; D is uncertain. The CDR3 length is 12 residues. Deletions cut 2 bases from V and 4 bases from J, with 5 bases between. CDR1 is MDHEN, CDR2 SYDVKM, per germline.

The rearrangement uses TRBV4-3 and TRBJ2-4; 10 nucleotides align to TRBD1. CDR1 and CDR2 from the germline V gene are LGHNA and YSLEER. The CDR3 is 15 amino acids. J gave up 7 bases and V 6 bases, and 9 bases lay outside the gene matches. The CDR3 sequence is CASRRDRGSGNIQYF. The CDR3 coding sequence is TGCGCCAGCAGAAGGGACAGGGGATCTGGGAACATTCAGTACTTC.

This clone was counted between two and nine times. The rearrangement joins TRBV5-4 to TRBJ2-1; 11 positions match TRBD2. Germline lookup yields CDR1 SGHNT and CDR2 YYREEE (reference sequence). The trim removed 7 bases at V and 4 bases at J, leaving 7 bases unmatched. The CDR3 loop spans 15 amino acids. CDR3: CASGSGTSGYNEQFF. DNA of the CDR3: TGTGCCAGCGGCTCCGGGACTAGCGGATACAATGAGCAGTTCTTC.

A few counts support this clone. The V call is TRBV5-4, the J call TRBJ2-1; 11 nucleotides match TRBD2. CDR3 length: 15 amino acids. Losses at the gene ends were 0 bases for V and 6 bases for J; bases not matched to a gene: 2. Germline V gene sequence: CDR1 SGHNT, CDR2 YYREEE (reference sequence). CDR3 protein: CASSLDSGRANEQFF. CDR3 nucleotide sequence: TGTGCCAGCAGCTTGGATAGCGGGAGGGCCAATGAGCAGTTCTTC.

The rearrangement uses TRBV6-5 and TRBJ1-1, with D possibly matching TRBD1 (6 bases). Germline CDR1 and CDR2: MNHEY and SVGAGI. Trimming removed 0 bases from V and 2 bases from J, with 13 bases in between. CDR3 length: 16 residues. The CDR3 DNA follows: TGTGCCAGCAGTTACTCGTTACAGGGTAGCAACACTGAAGCTTTCTTT. Translating it yields CASSYSLQGSNTEAFF.

The chain uses TRBV7-2 and TRBJ2-6; TRBD2 matches at 9 bases. Germline V gene data show CDR1 as SGHTA and CDR2 as FQGNSA. This CDR3 contains 19 residues. Germline trimming cut 4 bases from V and 4 bases from J; bases unmatched to any gene: 14. As DNA, the CDR3 is TGTGCCAGCAGCTCATTCCGACTAGCGGCATCGGGAGGGGCCAACGTCCTGACTTTC. It codes for CASSSFRLAASGGANVLTF.

V and J are TRBV30 and TRBJ2-7; 15 bases fit TRBD2. V trimming: 2 bases; J trimming: 6 bases; junction bases outside the gene matches: 8. In germline, CDR1 is GTSNPN, CDR2 SVGIG (reference sequence). The length of the CDR3 is 16 residues. CDR3 sequence (DNA): TGTGCCTGGAGTCTTCAGGGACTAGCGGGAGGAAGCGAGCAGTACTTC. This encodes CAWSLQGLAGGSEQYF.

This clone was counted between two and nine times. The gene calls are TRBV30 and TRBJ2-1; 14 bases are a match to TRBD2. V lost 4 bases, J lost 5 bases, and 10 bases stayed unmatched. CDR1 and CDR2 from the germline V gene are GTSNPN and SVGIG (reference sequence). CDR3 length: 17 residues. CDR3 loop: CAWTRPLTSGRDNEQFF. The CDR3 nucleotides read TGTGCCTGGACCCGTCCCCTGACTAGCGGGAGGGACAATGAGCAGTTCTTC.

The chain links TRBV7-3 to TRBJ2-5; no reliable D call. The germline gives CDR1 SGHTA, CDR2 FQGTGA. The CDR3 extends over 12 amino acids. Trimming shortened V by 6 bases and J by 4 bases, and 9 bases separated the two germline ends. The CDR3 is CASSLTRETQYF. In DNA, the CDR3 is TGTGCCAGCAGTCTCACAAGAGAGACCCAGTACTTC.

There are a few counts of this clone. The chain combines TRBV5-1 with TRBJ2-6; perhaps TRBD1 as D (5 bases). The CDR3 has 17 residues. CDR1 is SGHRS and CDR2 is YFSETQ in the germline V gene. The ends were cut back, 3 bases at V and 0 bases at J, with 13 bases in the middle. CDR3 amino acids: CASSSSTASSGANVLTF. CDR3 coding DNA: TGCGCCAGCAGCTCTTCGACAGCCAGCTCTGGGGCCAACGTCCTGACTTTC.

The table lists this clone with a few counts. The rearrangement uses TRBV21-1 and TRBJ1-5. TRBV21-1 is assigned pseudogene status. CDR3 length equals 12 residues. In DNA form, the CDR3 reads TGTGCCAGCAGCTTCCGCGGGCAGCCCCAGCATTTT. Translating it yields CASSFRGQPQHF.

This clone was seen a few times. The chain carries TRBV11-1 and TRBJ1-2; tentatively, D is TRBD1 (5 bases). The ends were cut back, 5 bases at V and 4 bases at J, with 14 bases in the middle. Germline V gives CDR1 SGHAT, CDR2 FQDESV (reference sequence). This CDR3 is built from 14 residues. The CDR3 reads CASSLGVQSYGYTF. The CDR3 bases are TGTGCCAGCAGCCTAGGGGTACAGAGCTATGGCTACACCTTC.

As for this clone: Other nucleotide sequences from this sample produce the same CDR3. The chain employs TRBV14 and TRBJ2-1; tentatively, D is TRBD2 (6 bases). V was clipped by 4 bases and J by 0 bases, with 10 bases between them. Germline V gene data show CDR1 as SGHDN and CDR2 as FVKESK. The CDR3 totals 15 residues. This CDR3 reads CASSRSGSSYNEQFF. CDR3 nucleotides: TGTGCCAGCAGCCGATCCGGGAGCTCCTACAATGAGCAGTTCTTC.

The chain uses TRBV11-3 and TRBJ2-2; 7 nucleotides line up with TRBD2. The CDR3 contains 15 residues. V was clipped by 3 bases and J by 5 bases; unmatched bases: 6. Germline V lookup: CDR1 SGHNT, CDR2 YENEEA. The CDR3: CASSFSSGSTGELFF. The CDR3 bases are TGTGCCAGCAGCTTTTCTAGCGGAAGTACCGGGGAGCTGTTTTTT. Full variable domain (missing parts from reference TRBV11-3 and TRBJ2-2): EAGVVQSPRYKIIEKKQPVAFWCNPISGHNTLYWYLQNLGQGPELLIRYENEEAVDDSQLPKDRFSAERLKGVDSTLKIQPAELGDSAVYLCASSFSSGSTGELFFGEGSRLTVL.

The rearrangement uses TRBV4-3 and TRBJ1-1; D possibly corresponds to TRBD1 (5 bases). This CDR3 is 14 amino acids long. Germline V gene data show CDR1 as LGHNA and CDR2 as YSLEER. Trimming stripped 3 bases from V and 10 bases from J, with 18 bases between. The CDR3 DNA follows: TGCGCCAGCAGCCAGGCCCAGGTCAGGAGGGGAGCTTTCTTT. Its translation: CASSQAQVRRGAFF.

This clone was observed a handful of times. This chain links TRBV30 with TRBJ2-5, with TRBD2 matching over 7 bases. CDR1 is GTSNPN and CDR2 is SVGIG in the germline V gene (reference sequence). V lost 4 bases and J lost 2; bases outside the gene matches: 10. The CDR3 consists of 15 residues. CDR3 coding DNA: TGTGCCTGGACGGTGGGGGGGACTCAACAAGAGACCCAGTACTTC. It codes for CAWTVGGTQQETQYF.

This clone was seen a few times. The V and J genes are TRBV5-4 and TRBJ1-2, with D uncertain. V gave up 4 bases and J gave up 7 bases, with 14 bases separating them. In germline, CDR1 is SGHNT, CDR2 YYREEE (reference sequence). This CDR3 region has 13 residues. This chain's CDR3 is CASSNYGLGGYTF. The CDR3 coding sequence is TGTGCCAGCAGCAATTACGGACTAGGTGGCTACACCTTC.

The V gene is TRBV15, the J gene TRBJ2-3, with D possibly matching TRBD2 (6 bases). CDR3 length: 16 residues. Germline CDR1 LNHNV, CDR2 YYDKDF (reference sequence). V was shortened by 0 bases and J by 0 bases, with 10 bases between the two germline ends. The CDR3 DNA reads as TGTGCCACCAGCAGAGAGGTAGCGGCCAGCACAGATACGCAGTATTTT. Translating it yields CATSREVAASTDTQYF.